The 26 T cell receptor beta chains presented below share a single source sample, sequenced in a study of blood T cell repertoires in COVID-19. Data came from immunoSEQ multiplex PCR; TCRdb stores just in-frame clones and leaves some out. The profile covers approximately 110,000 clones, with around four fifths appearing a single time and around 8% taken by the ten largest. The sample comprised peripheral blood. Receptor source: a man in his 70s with acute or convalescent COVID-19.

This chain connects TRBV28 to TRBJ1-1; D gene ambiguous. The V gene's germline CDR1 is MDHEN and CDR2 SYDVKM. The CDR3 covers 15 residues. The ends were cut back, 6 bases at V and 8 bases at J, with 22 bases in the middle. The CDR3 DNA is TGTGCCAGCAGGGGCCCTCGAATGGGTAGAGCCGAAGCTTTCTTT. Its protein is CASRGPRMGRAEAFF.

V and J are TRBV30 and TRBJ2-1; tentatively, D is TRBD2 (5 bases). Deletions cut 3 bases from V and 0 bases from J, with 12 bases between. CDR1 is GTSNPN and CDR2 is SVGIG in the germline V gene (reference sequence). The CDR3 spans 15 residues. The DNA for the CDR3 is TGTGCCTGGAGAAAGATAGGGAGCTCCTACAATGAGCAGTTCTTC. This translates into CAWRKIGSSYNEQFF.

The chain uses TRBV6-4 and TRBJ2-2; tentative D call: TRBD1 (6 bases). CDR3 length: 15 amino acids. Germline V gene sequence: CDR1 MRHNA, CDR2 SNTAGT. Trimming removed 7 bases at V and 5 bases at J, with 17 bases between. DNA for the CDR3: TGTGCCAGCAAAGAACAGGGTAAAGGGACCGGGGAGCTGTTTTTT. This gives the protein CASKEQGKGTGELFF.

This clone was picked up one time. The chain has TRBV21-1 and TRBJ2-7; the DNA was not compared with TRBD2, the D call given in the table. TRBV21-1 is a recognized pseudogene. The CDR3 loop spans 11 amino acids. The CDR3, as DNA: TGTGCCAGCAGCAAGGAGACCGAGCAGTACTTC. It codes for CASSKETEQYF.

A single count supports this clone. The J gene is TRBJ2-5, the V gene TRBV10-3, with unresolved D. The CDR3 is 16 amino acids. Looked up from germline, CDR1 is ENHRY and CDR2 is SYGVKD. Deletions cut 0 bases from V and 2 bases from J, with 13 bases between. DNA of the CDR3: TGTGCCATCAGTGAGTCGTTGAGTACCGGTCAAGAGACCCAGTACTTC. Translation: CAISESLSTGQETQYF.

This clone has a handful of counts. The junction does not match germline at one end; this may be a read error. The chain joins TRBV3-1 (or the pseudogene TRBV3-2) to TRBJ2-7, with a tentative D call TRBD2 (5 bases). The length of the CDR3 is 13 residues. Germline values: CDR1 LGHDT, CDR2 YNNKEL (reference sequence). The CDR3 nucleotides are TGTGCCAGCAGCCAACTACGGGGTCCCGGAACAGACTTC. The encoded protein is CASSQLRGPGTDF.

The rearrangement links TRBV28 to TRBJ1-4; 8 positions match TRBD1. The J segment lost 3 bases and the V segment lost 5 bases, leaving 5 bases of the junction unmatched. The V gene's germline CDR1 is MDHEN and CDR2 SYDVKM. This CDR3 spans 15 amino acids. CDR3 loop: CASSTTGGSNEKLFF. DNA of the CDR3: TGTGCCAGCAGTACCACAGGGGGTTCTAATGAAAAACTGTTTTTT. Full variable domain (missing parts from reference TRBV28 and TRBJ1-4): DVKVTQSSRYLVKRTGEKVFLECVQDMDHENMFWYRQDPGLGLRLIYFSYDVKMKEKGDIPEGYSVSREKKERFSLILESASTNQTSMYLCASSTTGGSNEKLFFGSGTQLSVL.

This clone was found once. J is TRBJ2-3 and V is TRBV24-1, with 10 positions matching TRBD2. The V gene end was trimmed by 4 bases and the J gene end by 6 bases; junction bases not matched to a gene: 9. Germline-derived CDR1 and CDR2 are KGHDR and SFDVKD. This CDR3 comprises 16 residues. DNA of the CDR3: TGTGCCACCAGTGAAGTTAGCGGGGGGCTCTCGGATACGCAGTATTTT. This codes for CATSEVSGGLSDTQYF.

The chain combines TRBV7-9 with TRBJ2-3; 8 bases match TRBD2. Germline CDR1 reads SEHNR; CDR2 reads FQNEAQ (reference sequence). V lost 6 bases to trimming and J lost 4 bases; unmatched junction nucleotides: 15. The CDR3 has 17 residues. The CDR3, as DNA: TGTGCCAGCAGACCCCCTTCCCGGACTAGCCTACCAGATACGCAGTATTTT. Its translation: CASRPPSRTSLPDTQYF.

This clone was counted between two and nine times. The chain is built from TRBV1 and TRBJ2-1; TRBD2 reflects the table's D call only, with no check against the DNA. TRBV1 is a known pseudogene. The CDR3 consists of 12 residues. The CDR3: CTSPPRGNEQFF. As DNA, the CDR3 is TGCACCAGCCCGCCTCGGGGGAATGAGCAGTTCTTC.

J is TRBJ1-5 and V is TRBV7-2; D is undetermined. There are 13 residues in the CDR3. CDR1 and CDR2 (germline): SGHTA, FQGNSA. Trimming removed 0 bases at V and 5 bases at J, with 5 bases between. CDR3 in DNA: TGTGCCAGCAGCTTAGCCTCGTATCAGCCCCAGCATTTT. Amino acid sequence: CASSLASYQPQHF.

J is TRBJ2-1 and V is TRBV28, with 7 bases lining up with TRBD2. CDR1 and CDR2 (germline): MDHEN, SYDVKM. V shed 6 bases, J shed 4 bases, and the junction held 12 bases outside the gene matches. CDR3 length: 16 residues. The CDR3 loop reads CASRLIGGGFYNEQFF. Here the CDR3 DNA reads TGTGCCAGCAGACTTATTGGGGGGGGGTTTTACAATGAGCAGTTCTTC.

The chain combines TRBV19 with TRBJ1-3, with D unclear. The germline V gene has CDR1 LNHDA and CDR2 SQIVND (reference sequence). The CDR3 loop spans 13 amino acids. Trimming cost V 8 bases and J 0 bases, with 8 bases left between them. This chain's CDR3 is CASAAASGNTIYF. DNA of the CDR3: TGTGCCAGTGCCGCGGCCTCTGGAAACACCATATATTTT.

J is TRBJ2-2 and V is TRBV29-1, with 8 bases that match TRBD2. This CDR3 has 14 amino acids. In germline, CDR1 is SQVTM, CDR2 ANQGSEA. The junction had 9 bases not matched to a gene; V was cut back by 7 bases and J by 5 bases. The CDR3 spells CSGLGLAGTGELFF. The CDR3, as DNA: TGCAGCGGTTTGGGGCTAGCGGGTACCGGGGAGCTGTTTTTT.

The chain combines TRBV25-1 with TRBJ2-6, with D possibly TRBD1 on 5 matching bases. The V end was cut by 4 bases, the J end by 1 base, with 14 bases between. CDR1 is MGHDK, CDR2 SYGVNS, per germline. The CDR3 has 17 amino acids. CDR3 in amino acids: CASSGGLGRSGANVLTF. CDR3 coding DNA: TGTGCCAGCAGTGGGGGCCTCGGCAGGTCTGGGGCCAACGTCCTGACTTTC.

This clone has a single count. J is TRBJ2-7 and V is TRBV12-5; 9 bases align to TRBD1. Germline lookup yields CDR1 LGHNT and CDR2 FRNRAP. The CDR3 has 14 residues. With 3 bases clipped from V and 7 bases from J, the junction kept 7 bases outside the gene matches. CDR3 region: CASGFGTGKGEQYF. The CDR3 DNA is TGTGCTAGTGGTTTTGGGACAGGGAAGGGGGAGCAGTACTTC.

CDR3 DNA: TGTGCCAGCACCATTAGCATTGGGACTAGCGGGGGGACTGATACGCAGTATTTT. This encodes CASTISIGTSGGTDTQYF. The chain uses TRBV11-2 and TRBJ2-3, with 15 positions matching TRBD2. J lost 6 bases, V lost 7 bases, and 14 bases had no gene match. CDR3 size: 18 residues. CDR1 and CDR2 (germline): SGHAT, FQNNGV.

The chain is built from TRBV3-1 (or the pseudogene TRBV3-2) and TRBJ2-7; D is unresolved. Per the germline V gene, CDR1 is LGHDT and CDR2 is YNNKEL (reference sequence). With 0 bases removed from V and 7 bases from J, the gap between germline ends came to 7 bases. CDR3 size: 12 residues. In DNA form, the CDR3 reads TGTGCCAGCAGCCAAGATCTGGCTGAGCAGTACTTC. It is translated as CASSQDLAEQYF.

This clone was detected once. J is TRBJ2-7 and V is TRBV5-4, with 8 bases that match TRBD1. With V trimmed by 4 bases and J by 2 bases, 8 bases remained unmatched. The CDR3 has 15 residues. Germline values: CDR1 SGHNT, CDR2 YYREEE (reference sequence). The CDR3 here is CASSPGQGVTYEQYF. The CDR3 nucleotides are TGTGCCAGCAGCCCCGGACAGGGCGTCACCTACGAGCAGTACTTC. The variable domain in full, completed from reference TRBV5-4 and TRBJ2-7, reads ETGVTQSPTHLIKTRGQQVTLRCSSQSGHNTVSWYQQALGQGPQFIFQYYREEENGRGNFPPRFSGLQFPNYSSELNVNALELDDSALYLCASSPGQGVTYEQYFGPGTRLTVT.

V gene TRBV18 combines with J gene TRBJ2-5; D uncertain. The CDR3 covers 13 residues. Germline V CDR1 and CDR2: KGHSH, LQKENI. The V gene lost 0 bases and the J gene lost 4 bases, with 6 bases spanning the gap. The CDR3: CASSPPSGETQYF. CDR3 in DNA: TGTGCCAGCTCACCACCGAGTGGAGAGACCCAGTACTTC.

This sequence joins TRBV16 and TRBJ1-5; tentatively, D is TRBD1 (5 bases). CDR3 length equals 13 residues. CDR1 is KGHSY and CDR2 is FQNENV in the germline V gene. V lost 0 bases and J lost 6, with 6 bases in between. In DNA form, the CDR3 reads TGTGCCAGCAGCCAATCGGGGCTTCAGCCCCAGCATTTT. This sequence encodes CASSQSGLQPQHF.

The J gene is TRBJ1-5, the V gene TRBV6-5, with TRBD1 identical over 7 bases. With 8 bases clipped from V and 7 bases from J, the junction kept 5 bases outside the gene matches. This CDR3 comprises 12 residues. CDR1 and CDR2 (germline): MNHEY, SVGAGI. CDR3 protein: CASETGRQPQHF. The CDR3 bases are TGTGCCAGCGAGACAGGGAGGCAGCCCCAGCATTTT.

The chain is built from TRBV9 and TRBJ1-6; TRBD1 matches at 9 bases. V was pared by 3 bases and J by 7 bases, with 8 bases of the junction left unmatched. Per the germline V gene, CDR1 is SGDLS and CDR2 is YYNGEE. CDR3 size: 16 residues. CDR3 nucleotides: TGTGCCAGCAGCGGTTCGGCGGGACAGGGAAATTCACCCCTCCACTTT. It encodes CASSGSAGQGNSPLHF.

The chain employs TRBV5-1 and TRBJ2-5; 7 bases map to TRBD2. The CDR3 is 16 residues long. V lost 0 bases to trimming and J lost 1 base; unmatched junction nucleotides: 6. Germline CDR1 is SGHRS and CDR2 is YFSETQ. The DNA of the CDR3 is TGCGCCAGCAGCTTGGCCGTAGCGGGTAGCCAAGAGACCCAGTACTTC. Protein product: CASSLAVAGSQETQYF. The full variable domain, completed using reference TRBV5-1 and TRBJ2-5, is KAGVTQTPRYLIKTRGQQVTLSCSPISGHRSVSWYQQTPGQGLQFLFEYFSETQRNKGNFPGRFSGRQFSNSRSEMNVSTLELGDSALYLCASSLAVAGSQETQYFGPGTRLLVL.

This rearrangement joins TRBV19 to TRBJ2-7; 10 nucleotides line up with TRBD2. The germline V gene has CDR1 LNHDA and CDR2 SQIVND (reference sequence). J lost 0 bases, V lost 6 bases, and 5 bases had no gene match. The CDR3 has 15 residues. In DNA, the CDR3 is TGTGCCAGTAGCCATAGCGGGGGGCCCTCCTACGAGCAGTACTTC. It is translated as CASSHSGGPSYEQYF.

This clone was seen just once. CDR3 sequence (DNA): TGTGCCAGCAGCCAAGACCACACAGGGCGCAACAATGAGCAGTTCTTC. This encodes CASSQDHTGRNNEQFF. The J gene is TRBJ2-1, the V gene TRBV3-1 (or the pseudogene TRBV3-2); tentative D call: TRBD1 (6 bases). This CDR3 is 16 amino acids long. Trimming removed 0 bases at V and 5 bases at J, with 14 bases between. The germline V gene encodes CDR1 LGHDT and CDR2 YNNKEL (reference sequence).